This T cell receptor (beta chain) was retrieved from a study of cytomegalovirus exposure and HLA in healthy donors. This clone was found once. The antigen remains undetermined. It was with 60 Vbeta and 13 Jbeta primers that the PCR ran. Profiling relied on immunoSEQ multiplex PCR, and the TCRdb table lists in-frame clones only, not all of them. The sample has fewer than 120,000 clones; around 84% are singletons. Study-level results: Segments of the TCR beta V type were, in most cases, productive about 87% or about 30% of the time in an earlier analysis.

The germline CDR1 and CDR2 sequences are SQVTM and ANQGSEA. The CDR3 is made up of 14 amino acids. V gave up 4 bases and J gave up 2 bases, with 12 bases separating them. This chain links TRBV29-1 with TRBJ2-1; maybe TRBD1 (6 bases). The clonotype comes from a woman in her 30s in good health and CMV-seronegative. Sample: PBMCs. The CDR3 reads CSVGRGMAYNEQFF. The DNA of the CDR3 is TGCAGCGTTGGTAGGGGGATGGCCTACAATGAGCAGTTCTTC.